This T cell receptor beta chain derives from a study of identical twins. Germline V gene sequence: CDR1 DFQATT, CDR2 SNEGSKA (reference sequence). V was shortened by 2 bases and J by 4 bases, with 8 bases between the two germline ends. The CDR3 extends over 13 amino acids. This clonotype has just a few counts. Its target is unknown. TCRdb reprocessed the 5' RACE reads via MiXCR and lists one record per CDR3 protein. The table records 600,000 to 700,000 distinct CDR3 sequences, 21% of them present only once. Study-level results: For cord blood, abundant beta clonotypes had fewer insertions, unlike memory repertoires, which showed none.

This sample also appeared in a second study, on T cells expressing NK-cell markers. That work contributes: The study left the HCMV specificity of expanded NKG2C+ T cell clones unresolved.

V usage is TRBV20-1 and J usage is TRBJ1-4; no definite D call. Material: PBMCs. The receptor was isolated from a woman aged 18-35 years in good health. CDR3 amino acids: CSARRLLNEKLFF. In DNA form, the CDR3 reads TGCAGTGCTAGACGTCTGCTTAATGAAAAACTGTTTTTT.